A selection of T cell receptor beta chains follows, all from one sample in a study of long-term antiretroviral therapy in people with HIV. TCRdb keeps only in-frame clones here, not all; method: immunoSEQ multiplex PCR. The data contain 20,000 to 30,000 clones, roughly 80% of them singletons. The sample consisted of unsorted PBMCs, taken 1.1 years before starting antiretroviral therapy. These receptors all stem from a woman under 40 with HIV. The CDR3 runs from the conserved cysteine through the conserved F or W. D genes are given only for firm matches. Size is stated for part of the rows, as once, few or many counts, or as a class when the clone is expanded.

abundance,len,v_gene,d_gene,j_gene,CDR3aa,CDR3nt
-,14,TRBV9,TRBD1,TRBJ1-3,CASTPGGSGNTIYF,TGTGCCAGCACCCCAGGGGGCTCTGGAAACACCATATATTTT
once,17,TRBV9,-,TRBJ1-3,CASSVEGMGLSGNTIYF,TGTGCCAGCAGCGTAGAAGGGATGGGACTCTCTGGAAACACCATATATTTT
medium-sized,16,TRBV7-2,TRBD1,TRBJ2-7,CASSYGPTGTYYEQYF,TGTGCCAGCAGCTACGGGCCGACAGGGACCTACTACGAGCAGTACTTC
-,14,TRBV18,-,TRBJ2-1,CASSPNGNKDEQFF,TGTGCCAGCTCACCGAACGGAAACAAGGACGAGCAGTTCTTC
-,13,TRBV18,-,TRBJ1-1,CASSTDLNTEAFF,TGTGCCAGCTCAACAGATTTGAACACTGAAGCTTTCTTT
once,15,TRBV7-3,-,TRBJ2-1,CASSLGKGVGNEQFF,TGTGCCAGCAGCTTAGGGAAAGGGGTTGGAAATGAGCAGTTCTTC
-,15,TRBV30,-,TRBJ1-3,CAWSSGTLSGNTIYF,TGTGCCTGGAGCAGCGGGACACTTTCTGGAAACACCATATATTTT
-,12,TRBV10-2,-,TRBJ2-3,CATIRGTDTQYF,TGCGCCACAATTAGAGGCACAGATACGCAGTATTTT
-,15,TRBV28,-,TRBJ1-5,CASSLDPRPNQPQHF,TGTGCCAGCAGTTTGGACCCCCGGCCCAATCAGCCCCAGCATTTT
-,13,TRBV12-5,-,TRBJ1-1,CASGRDGHTEAFF,TGTGCTAGTGGCCGGGACGGTCACACTGAAGCTTTCTTT
-,16,TRBV21-1,-,TRBJ1-1,CASSKGEDCPLFEAFF,TGTGCCAGCAGCAAGGGGGAGGATTGCCCTTTATTTGAAGCTTTCTTT
-,12,TRBV28,-,TRBJ1-1,CASGHMNTEAFF,TGTGCCAGCGGACATATGAACACTGAAGCTTTCTTT
-,15,TRBV27,TRBD2,TRBJ2-2,CASSFGGEGTGELFF,TGTGCCAGCAGTTTTGGGGGGGAGGGCACCGGGGAGCTGTTTTTT